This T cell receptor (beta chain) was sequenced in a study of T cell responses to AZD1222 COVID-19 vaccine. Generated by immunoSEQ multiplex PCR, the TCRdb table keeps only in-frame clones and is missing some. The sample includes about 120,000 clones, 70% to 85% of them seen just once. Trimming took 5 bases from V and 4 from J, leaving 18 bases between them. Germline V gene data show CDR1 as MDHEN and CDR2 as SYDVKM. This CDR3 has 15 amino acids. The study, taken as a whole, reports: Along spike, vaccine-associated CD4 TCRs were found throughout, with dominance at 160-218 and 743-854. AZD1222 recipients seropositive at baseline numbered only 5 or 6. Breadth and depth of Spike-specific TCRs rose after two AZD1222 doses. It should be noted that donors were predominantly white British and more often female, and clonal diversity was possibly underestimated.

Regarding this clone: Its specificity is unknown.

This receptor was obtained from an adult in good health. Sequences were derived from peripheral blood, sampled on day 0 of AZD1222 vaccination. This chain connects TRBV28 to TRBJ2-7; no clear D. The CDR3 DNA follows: TGTGCCAGCAGTCCCACCTCTCCCATACTGTACGAGCAGTACTTC. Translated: CASSPTSPILYEQYF.